This TCR beta chain was obtained from a study of PD-1 blockade in classical Hodgkin lymphoma. In every patient, relapse followed autologous stem cell transplantation, while exposure to brentuximab vedotin differed. Magnetic negative selection was used to purify CD4+ T cells from PBMCs that had been thawed. Clones were read by immunoSEQ multiplex PCR, and TCRdb kept only the in-frame ones, dropping some. The sample carries about 30,000 clones, approximately 85% recorded once. The CDR3 consists of 14 residues. Germline V gives CDR1 SGHAT, CDR2 FQNNGV. V lost 5 bases, J lost 4 bases, and 14 bases lay in between.

The chain couples TRBV11-2 to TRBJ1-2; a possible D gene is TRBD1 (5 bases). This specimen consisted of CD4+ T cells from blood, obtained at baseline. The receptor comes from a human donor with classical Hodgkin lymphoma. CDR3 in amino acids: CASSPGTSVYGYTF. The CDR3 nucleotides are TGTGCCAGCAGCCCGGGGACCTCGGTCTATGGCTACACCTTC.